These 20 T cell receptor beta chains were sequenced from one sample in a study of cytomegalovirus exposure and HLA in healthy donors. The primer mix had 60 Vbeta and 13 Jbeta primers. Sequenced by immunoSEQ multiplex PCR; TCRdb stores in-frame clones only, minus some. The table shows some 170,000 clones, with 65% to 85% occurring only once. The sequencing input was PBMCs. Receptors originate from a man aged 55 to 69 in good health and CMV-seronegative.

This clone was recorded a few times. This chain connects TRBV10-1 to TRBJ1-1, with D possibly TRBD1 on 6 matching bases. V dropped 2 bases and J dropped 7 bases, with 11 bases sitting between them. The CDR3 has 13 amino acids. Germline V gene data show CDR1 as WNHNN and CDR2 as SYGVQD (reference sequence). The CDR3: CASSENRDSEAFF. In nucleotides, the CDR3 is TGCGCCAGCAGTGAGAACAGGGATAGTGAAGCTTTCTTT.

This clone was picked up one time. The chain uses TRBV6-4 and TRBJ2-1; 10 nucleotides align to TRBD1. The CDR3 has 14 residues. Germline V gives CDR1 MRHNA, CDR2 SNTAGT. Trimming at V came to 0 bases and at J to 12 bases, leaving 5 bases not matched to a gene. The CDR3 reads CASSDSPGQGRQFF. The CDR3 bases are TGTGCCAGCAGTGACTCTCCGGGACAGGGGAGGCAGTTCTTC.

Here the CDR3 DNA reads TGTGCCGGCAAAGGGGGGACAGGGGGCAATGAGCAGTTCTTC. Amino acids: CAGKGGTGGNEQFF. The rearrangement links TRBV28 to TRBJ2-1, with 11 positions matching TRBD1. Germline CDR1 is MDHEN and CDR2 is SYDVKM. The CDR3 spans 14 residues. With V trimmed by 11 bases and J by 6 bases, 9 bases remained unmatched.

The chain employs TRBV6-1 and TRBJ2-7; 10 positions agree with TRBD1. V shed 0 bases, J shed 5 bases, and the junction held 4 bases outside the gene matches. The CDR3 runs to 15 residues. Germline CDR1 reads MNHNS; CDR2 reads SASEGT. CDR3 protein: CASSEARTGGNEQYF. CDR3 DNA sequence: TGTGCCAGCAGTGAAGCGAGGACAGGGGGAAACGAGCAGTACTTC.

The rearrangement links TRBV6-5 to TRBJ1-2, with TRBD1 matching 8 bases. The ends lost 5 bases at V and 8 bases at J; junction bases unmatched: 10. The length of the CDR3 is 14 residues. CDR1 MNHEY and CDR2 SVGAGI come from the germline V gene. DNA of the CDR3: TGTGCCAGCAGTCGCCCCCAGGGGGCGGAAGGCTACACCTTC. It encodes CASSRPQGAEGYTF.

This clone was seen repeatedly, ten times or more. The chain joins TRBV6-5 to TRBJ1-2; 8 nucleotides agree with TRBD1. J lost 6 bases, V lost 4 bases, and 7 bases had no gene match. The CDR3 runs to 14 residues. Per germline, CDR1 MNHEY and CDR2 SVGAGI. The CDR3 protein is CASSSGQEADGYTF. The CDR3 DNA reads as TGTGCCAGCAGTTCGGGACAGGAGGCGGATGGCTACACCTTC.

The chain joins TRBV5-4 to TRBJ2-5; TRBD2 aligns across 7 bases. Per germline, CDR1 SGHNT and CDR2 YYREEE (reference sequence). V shed 2 bases and J 1 base; nucleotides not matched to a gene: 5. The CDR3 runs to 15 residues. CDR3 sequence (DNA): TGTGCCAGCAGCTTTCAGCGGGGCTTCCAAGAGACCCAGTACTTC. Its translation is CASSFQRGFQETQYF.

The chain employs TRBV10-1 and TRBJ2-1; 10 bases fit TRBD1. Germline V gives CDR1 WNHNN, CDR2 SYGVQD (reference sequence). With 5 bases clipped from V and 7 bases from J, the junction kept 17 bases outside the gene matches. The CDR3 has 18 amino acids. DNA for the CDR3: TGCGCCAGCAGTCCCGGGACAGGGGCGCGCCTAGCGGAGAATGAGCAGTTCTTC. Its protein is CASSPGTGARLAENEQFF.

This clone has a handful of counts. The chain links TRBV6-4 to TRBJ2-3; 10 nucleotides match TRBD1. V shed 3 bases, J shed 2 bases, and the junction held 2 bases outside the gene matches. This CDR3 has 15 residues. The germline CDR1 and CDR2 sequences are MRHNA and SNTAGT. The CDR3 region is CASSEGTGDTDTQYF. CDR3 bases: TGTGCCAGCAGTGAAGGGACAGGGGACACAGATACGCAGTATTTT.

This clone appeared a single time. This sequence joins TRBV7-2 and TRBJ2-7; 9 positions match TRBD2. CDR1 SGHTA and CDR2 FQGNSA come from the germline V gene. The CDR3 covers 16 residues. V was clipped by 0 bases and J by 4 bases; unmatched bases: 7. The CDR3 nucleotides read TGTGCCAGCAGCTTAGCCTCCCTAGCGGGGACATACGAGCAGTACTTC. It translates to CASSLASLAGTYEQYF.

This clone was detected a few times. The CDR3 DNA is TGTGCCAGCAGCTTAGGAGTGGGAGTATGGGAGACCCAGTACTTC. It translates to CASSLGVGVWETQYF. The J gene is TRBJ2-5, the V gene TRBV7-6; D is perhaps TRBD2 (5 bases). CDR3 length: 15 amino acids. Trimming removed 1 base from V and 5 bases from J, with 14 bases in between. CDR1 is SGHVS and CDR2 is FNYEAQ in the germline V gene.

The V gene is TRBV7-2, the J gene TRBJ2-3; 8 positions agree with TRBD2. The length of the CDR3 is 16 residues. Germline loops: CDR1 SGHTA, CDR2 FQGNSA. The ends lost 11 bases at V and 3 bases at J; junction bases unmatched: 16. Here the CDR3 reads CASTSGAGGPTDTQYF. As DNA, the CDR3 is TGTGCCTCGACCTCAGGGGCGGGGGGCCCAACAGATACGCAGTATTTT. The complete variable domain, with remaining parts taken from reference TRBV7-2 and TRBJ2-3, reads GAGVSQSPSNKVTEKGKDVELRCDPISGHTALYWYRQSLGQGLEFLIYFQGNSAPDKSGLPSDRFSAERTGGSVSTLTIQRTQQEDSAVYLCASTSGAGGPTDTQYFGPGTRLTVL.

This chain joins TRBV5-1 and TRBJ1-5; the D is unclear. V gave up 4 bases and J gave up 6 bases, with 14 bases separating them. The germline V gene has CDR1 SGHRS and CDR2 YFSETQ. The CDR3 consists of 14 residues. The CDR3 DNA is TGCGCCAGCAGCCGGGCAGTAGGGAGTCAGCCCCAGCATTTT. Amino acid sequence: CASSRAVGSQPQHF.

This chain connects TRBV6-6 to TRBJ1-2; 8 positions match TRBD1. V was clipped by 11 bases and J by 3 bases; unmatched bases: 11. The CDR3 loop spans 14 amino acids. Germline loops: CDR1 MNHNY, CDR2 SVGAGI (reference sequence). CDR3 nucleotides: TGTGCCGTCTCAGTTAACAGGGGGGACTATGGCTACACCTTC. Residues: CAVSVNRGDYGYTF.

This rearrangement joins TRBV6-4 to TRBJ1-5, with TRBD1 matching over 7 bases. The CDR3 extends over 15 amino acids. Germline assignment: CDR1 MRHNA and CDR2 SNTAGT. V shed 8 bases and J 3 bases; nucleotides not matched to a gene: 10. The CDR3 coding sequence is TGTGCCAGCCCTCCCGGGACAGATTTCAATCAGCCCCAGCATTTT. Residues: CASPPGTDFNQPQHF.

This clone has just a few counts. V and J are TRBV9 and TRBJ2-5, with D maybe TRBD1 (6 bases). The germline V gene encodes CDR1 SGDLS and CDR2 YYNGEE. The CDR3 runs to 16 residues. Trimming stripped 2 bases from V and 4 bases from J, with 18 bases between. The CDR3 protein is CASSVSSQGLGETQYF. As DNA, the CDR3 is TGTGCCAGCAGCGTCTCGTCTCAGGGGTTGGGAGAGACCCAGTACTTC.

The rearrangement links TRBV14 to TRBJ2-1, with TRBD2 matching 8 bases. Germline assignment: CDR1 SGHDN and CDR2 FVKESK. V lost 4 bases and J lost 9; bases outside the gene matches: 8. This CDR3 comprises 14 residues. CDR3 nucleotide sequence: TGTGCCAGCAGCCCCGGACTAGCTATCCGTGAGCAGTTCTTC. This codes for CASSPGLAIREQFF.

In its sample, this clone was seen once. This chain uses TRBV19 with TRBJ1-2, with D maybe TRBD1 (5 bases). V lost 3 bases, J lost 14 bases, and 19 bases lay in between. Per germline, CDR1 LNHDA and CDR2 SQIVND (reference sequence). The CDR3 covers 13 residues. CDR3 DNA sequence: TGTGCCAGTAGTATTACTGGGGGAGGGCCACAAACCTTC. This gives the protein CASSITGGGPQTF.

The V gene is TRBV5-1, the J gene TRBJ2-1; tentatively, D is TRBD2 (5 bases). The CDR3 extends over 14 amino acids. The V and J ends lost 2 bases and 5 bases respectively, with 11 bases between them. CDR1 is SGHRS, CDR2 YFSETQ, per germline. CDR3 sequence reads: CASSLITRDNEQFF. CDR3 DNA: TGCGCCAGCAGCTTAATCACTAGAGACAATGAGCAGTTCTTC.

This clone was detected only a few times. The V call is TRBV6-5, the J call TRBJ2-1; 10 bases align to TRBD2. The germline V gene has CDR1 MNHEY and CDR2 SVGAGI. The CDR3 is made up of 15 amino acids. V gave up 6 bases and J gave up 6 bases; unmatched junction bases: 8. As DNA, the CDR3 is TGTGCCAGCAGGACCACCGGGACTAGCGTCAATGAGCAGTTCTTC. The encoded protein is CASRTTGTSVNEQFF.